This T cell receptor (beta chain) was sequenced for a study of blood T cell repertoires in COVID-19. Study details: The United States, Italy and Spain supplied acute and convalescent COVID-19 samples.

Original handling: By means of reference gene primer amplification, nucleated cell counts were estimated. Here immunoSEQ multiplex PCR was the method, and the copy in TCRdb shows in-frame clones only, minus some. V and J calls and clone size are copied from that table; D and trimming were computed from the DNA. This sample carries about 46,000 clones, around nine tenths of them seen once, and the ten largest clones take less than 8.5%. The germline V gene has CDR1 MNHEY and CDR2 SVGEGT. CDR3 length: 14 residues. V lost 0 bases and J 7 bases, leaving 13 bases between the germline ends. Specimen: peripheral blood. The chain combines TRBV6-2 or TRBV6-3 with TRBJ2-7; D may be TRBD2 (5 bases). The clonotype originates from a man aged 50-59 years with acute or convalescent COVID-19. CDR3 sequence (DNA): TGTGCCAGCAGTTACTCGACGGGGTTAGGGGAGCAGTACTTC. Protein sequence: CASSYSTGLGEQYF.